These 14 T cell receptor beta chains originate from one sample sequenced in a study of a mutant IDH1 vaccine in newly diagnosed glioma. These receptors are not linked to any known antigen. Time point in this sample: week 23, last vaccination. Vaccinated patients received 300 ug of mutant IDH1 20-mer peptide per dose, with topical imiquimod. Measured with immunoSEQ multiplex PCR; TCRdb has only the in-frame clones, and not every one. The repertoire holds 35,000 to 50,000 clones, about 81% seen once, with 2% to 2.5% in the top ten. The sample in question was PBMCs, obtained from a glioma patient whose treatment included an IDH1 peptide vaccine. The receptors were sampled from a woman under 30 with glioma. Some clones in this sample may be carry-over from other donors' samples.

The chain couples TRBV11-2 to TRBJ1-2; D is unclear. This CDR3 spans 14 amino acids. Germline V gene data show CDR1 as SGHAT and CDR2 as FQNNGV. V gave up 4 bases and J gave up 4 bases, with 13 bases separating them. The CDR3 region has the DNA TGTGCCAGCAGCTCCACCTGGAGCCTCTATGGCTACACCTTC. It yields the protein CASSSTWSLYGYTF.

The chain is built from TRBV19 and TRBJ1-1; D is unresolved. CDR3 size: 13 residues. V lost 3 bases and J 1 base, leaving 6 bases between the germline ends. The V gene's germline CDR1 is LNHDA and CDR2 SQIVND (reference sequence). The DNA of the CDR3 is TGTGCCAGTAGTATTGGAGGGAACACTGAAGCTTTCTTT. Encoded protein: CASSIGGNTEAFF.

V gene TRBV18 combines with J gene TRBJ1-2; 9 bases line up with TRBD1. The CDR3 covers 13 residues. J was trimmed by 6 bases and V by 3 bases; bases with no gene match: 2. CDR1 KGHSH and CDR2 LQKENI come from the germline V gene. CDR3 DNA sequence: TGTGCCAGCTCACCGAGGGACAGGGATGGCTACACCTTC. It codes for CASSPRDRDGYTF. Based on the CDR3 plus reference TRBV18 and TRBJ1-2, the full variable domain is NAGVMQNPRHLVRRRGQEARLRCSPMKGHSHVYWYRQLPEEGLKFMVYLQKENIIDESGMPKERFSAEFPKEGPSILRIQQVVRGDSAAYFCASSPRDRDGYTFGSGTRLTVV.

This clone occurred a few times. The V call is TRBV4-3, the J call TRBJ1-5; perhaps TRBD1 as D (5 bases). The ends were cut back, 0 bases at V and 5 bases at J, with 11 bases in the middle. The CDR3 loop spans 15 amino acids. The germline CDR1 and CDR2 sequences are LGHNA and YSLEER. The CDR3 spells CASSQENRRDQPQHF. CDR3 coding DNA: TGCGCCAGCAGCCAAGAAAACAGGAGGGATCAGCCCCAGCATTTT.

The chain combines TRBV9 with TRBJ1-2; no firm D call. Germline CDR1 is SGDLS and CDR2 is YYNGEE. CDR3 size: 15 residues. With 4 bases removed from V and 3 bases from J, the gap between germline ends came to 16 bases. The CDR3 DNA reads as TGTGCCAGCAGCCCCCTCGTGGGTCTCCACTATGGCTACACCTTC. Its protein product is CASSPLVGLHYGYTF. Full variable domain (remainder filled in from reference TRBV9 and TRBJ1-2): DSGVTQTPKHLITATGQRVTLRCSPRSGDLSVYWYQQSLDQGLQFLIQYYNGEERAKGNILERFSAQQFPDLHSELNLSSLELGDSALYFCASSPLVGLHYGYTFGSGTRLTVV.

The J gene is TRBJ1-1, the V gene TRBV7-8, with D unresolved. Per the germline V gene, CDR1 is SGHVS and CDR2 is FQNEAQ. Between the trimmed V and J ends, which lost 5 bases and 1 base, there was a span of 8 bases. The CDR3 has 13 residues. The CDR3 is CASSLVGNTEAFF. Here the CDR3 DNA reads TGTGCCAGCAGCCTCGTGGGGAACACTGAAGCTTTCTTT.

The CDR3 sequence is CASEARNTGELFF. The CDR3 nucleotides are TGTGCCAGCGAGGCCCGGAACACCGGGGAGCTGTTTTTT. The chain is built from TRBV27 and TRBJ2-2; D is uncertain. CDR3 size: 13 residues. Trimming removed 8 bases from V and 1 base from J, with 8 bases in between. CDR1 is MNHEY and CDR2 is SMNVEV in the germline V gene (reference sequence).

This chain links TRBV6-4 with TRBJ2-1; TRBD1 matches 9 bases. V dropped 6 bases and J dropped 6; count of bases not matched to a gene: 9. Germline V gene data show CDR1 as MRHNA and CDR2 as SNTAGT. The CDR3 length is 15 residues. In DNA form, the CDR3 reads TGTGCCAGCAGCGTAGGCGGGACAGGGTTCAATGAGCAGTTCTTC. This codes for CASSVGGTGFNEQFF.

This chain connects TRBV5-1 to TRBJ1-4; 7 bases fit TRBD1. The CDR3 is 15 amino acids. The V gene end was trimmed by 5 bases and the J gene end by 8 bases; junction bases not matched to a gene: 12. Germline CDR1 and CDR2: SGHRS and YFSETQ. The CDR3 DNA reads as TGCGCCAGCAGGCCGACAGGGAAGGGAGGAGAAAAACTGTTTTTT. Its translation is CASRPTGKGGEKLFF.

This chain joins TRBV7-2 and TRBJ1-6, with D unclear. Looked up from germline, CDR1 is SGHTA and CDR2 is FQGNSA. V was clipped by 3 bases and J by 9 bases, with 6 bases between them. This CDR3 is 12 amino acids long. CDR3 in amino acids: CASSFGSSPLHF. Written as DNA, the CDR3 is TGTGCCAGCAGCTTTGGGAGTTCACCCCTCCACTTT.

This chain connects TRBV6-5 to TRBJ2-1, with D possibly TRBD1 on 5 matching bases. The CDR3 is 13 residues long. The germline gives CDR1 MNHEY, CDR2 SVGAGI. Trimming removed 8 bases from V and 2 bases from J, with 10 bases in between. This CDR3 is CASGHRTYNEQFF. The CDR3 coding sequence is TGTGCCAGCGGACATCGGACCTACAATGAGCAGTTCTTC.

This chain links TRBV5-8 with TRBJ1-2; D unclear. Looked up from germline, CDR1 is SGHTS and CDR2 is YDEGEE. Trimming removed 4 bases at V and 6 bases at J, with 13 bases between. This CDR3 contains 13 residues. CDR3 in amino acids: CASSPIIGHGYTF. DNA of the CDR3: TGTGCCAGCAGCCCCATAATCGGGCATGGCTACACCTTC.

V gene TRBV6-1 combines with J gene TRBJ2-1, with 8 bases matching TRBD2. Per the germline V gene, CDR1 is MNHNS and CDR2 is SASEGT. CDR3 length equals 15 residues. V lost 2 bases to trimming and J lost 4 bases; unmatched junction nucleotides: 4. The DNA of the CDR3 is TGTGCCAGCAGTGAATCGGGGGGGGTGTACAATGAGCAGTTCTTC. It translates to CASSESGGVYNEQFF.

The J gene is TRBJ1-1, the V gene TRBV2; perhaps TRBD1 as D (5 bases). Trimming shortened V by 8 bases and J by 1 base, and 11 bases separated the two germline ends. Germline loops: CDR1 SNHLY, CDR2 FYNNEI. This CDR3 is built from 13 residues. This chain's CDR3 is CASEEQENTEAFF. In DNA form, the CDR3 reads TGTGCCAGCGAAGAACAGGAGAACACTGAAGCTTTCTTT.